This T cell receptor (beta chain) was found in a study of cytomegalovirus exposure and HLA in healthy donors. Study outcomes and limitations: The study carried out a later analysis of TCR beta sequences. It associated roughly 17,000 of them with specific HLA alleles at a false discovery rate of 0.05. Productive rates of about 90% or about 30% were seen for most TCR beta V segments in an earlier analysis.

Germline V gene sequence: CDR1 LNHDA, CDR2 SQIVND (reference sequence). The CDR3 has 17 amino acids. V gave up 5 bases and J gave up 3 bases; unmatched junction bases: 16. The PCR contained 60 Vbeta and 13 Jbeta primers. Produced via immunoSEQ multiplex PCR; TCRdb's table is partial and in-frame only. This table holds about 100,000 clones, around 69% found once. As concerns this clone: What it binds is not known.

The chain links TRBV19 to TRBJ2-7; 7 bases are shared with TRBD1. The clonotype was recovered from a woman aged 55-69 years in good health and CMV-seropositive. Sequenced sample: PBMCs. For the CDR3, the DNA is TGTGCCAGTAGTTTGTTTCTATCCGGGACAGCTAGCTACGAGCAGTACTTC. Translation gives CASSLFLSGTASYEQYF. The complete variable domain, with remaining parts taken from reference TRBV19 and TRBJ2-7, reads DGGITQSPKYLFRKEGQNVTLSCEQNLNHDAMYWYRQDPGQGLRLIYYSQIVNDFQKGDIAEGYSVSREKKESFPLTVTSAQKNPTAFYLCASSLFLSGTASYEQYFGPGTRLTVT.